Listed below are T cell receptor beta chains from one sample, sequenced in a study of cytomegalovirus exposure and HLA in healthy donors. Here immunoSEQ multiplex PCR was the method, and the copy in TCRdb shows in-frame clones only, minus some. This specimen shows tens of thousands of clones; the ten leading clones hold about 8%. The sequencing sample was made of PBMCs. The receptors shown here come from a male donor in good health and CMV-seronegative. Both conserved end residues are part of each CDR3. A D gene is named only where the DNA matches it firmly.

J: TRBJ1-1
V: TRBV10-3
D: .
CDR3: CATGGGTEAFF
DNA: TGTGCCACGGGGGGAGGGACTGAAGCTTTCTTT

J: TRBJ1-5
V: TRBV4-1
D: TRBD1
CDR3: CASRRQGANQPQHF
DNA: TGCGCCAGCAGAAGACAGGGGGCGAATCAGCCCCAGCATTTT

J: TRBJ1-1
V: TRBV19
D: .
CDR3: CASSGLPRTEAFF
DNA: TGTGCCAGTAGCGGACTTCCACGAACTGAAGCTTTCTTT

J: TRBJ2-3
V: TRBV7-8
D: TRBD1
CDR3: CASSSRYPTGITDTQYF
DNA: TGTGCCAGCAGCTCCCGGTACCCGACAGGGATAACAGATACGCAGTATTTT

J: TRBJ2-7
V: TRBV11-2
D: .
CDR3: CASSLGRGGQGEQYF
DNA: TGTGCCAGCAGCTTAGGTCGCGGTGGGCAGGGCGAGCAGTACTTC

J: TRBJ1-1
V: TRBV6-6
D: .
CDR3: CASSYSGGRQNTEAFF
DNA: TGTGCCAGCAGTTACTCCGGGGGGCGGCAGAACACTGAAGCTTTCTTT

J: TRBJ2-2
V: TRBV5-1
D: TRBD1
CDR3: CASSLAGGTGELFF
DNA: TGCGCCAGCAGCTTGGCAGGGGGAACCGGGGAGCTGTTTTTT

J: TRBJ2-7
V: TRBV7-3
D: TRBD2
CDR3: CASSLSSGAPYEQYF
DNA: TGTGCCAGCAGCTTATCGAGCGGGGCCCCCTACGAGCAGTACTTC

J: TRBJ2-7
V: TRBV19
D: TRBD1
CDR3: CASSRTGPYEQYF
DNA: TGTGCCAGTAGTAGGACAGGGCCCTACGAGCAGTACTTC

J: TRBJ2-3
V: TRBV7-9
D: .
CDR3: CASTFSTDTQYF
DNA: TGTGCCAGCACCTTCTCCACAGATACGCAGTATTTT

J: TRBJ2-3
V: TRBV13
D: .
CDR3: CASSARTGLRTDTQYF
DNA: TGTGCCAGCAGCGCCAGAACGGGACTCCGCACAGATACGCAGTATTTT

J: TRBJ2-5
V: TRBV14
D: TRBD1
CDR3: CASRGTGGWQTQYF
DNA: TGTGCCAGCAGAGGGACAGGGGGCTGGCAGACCCAGTACTTC

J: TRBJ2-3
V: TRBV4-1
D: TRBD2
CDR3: CASSQPSGRRSDTQYF
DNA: TGCGCCAGCAGCCAACCTAGCGGGAGGAGATCAGATACGCAGTATTTT

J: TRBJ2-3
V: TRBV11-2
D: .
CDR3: CASSQPLAGTDTQYF
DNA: TGTGCCAGCAGCCAACCTCTCGCGGGCACAGATACGCAGTATTTT

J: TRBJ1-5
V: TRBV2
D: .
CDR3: CAMQAGLYQPQHF
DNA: TGTGCCATGCAGGCAGGGTTATATCAGCCCCAGCATTTT

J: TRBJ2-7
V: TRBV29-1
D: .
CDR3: CSVGSGREQYF
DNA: TGCAGCGTTGGGTCAGGGCGCGAGCAGTACTTC

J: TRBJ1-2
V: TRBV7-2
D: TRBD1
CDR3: CASSLKYGDRGRDGYTF
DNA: TGTGCCAGCAGCTTAAAGTATGGGGACAGGGGGCGGGATGGCTACACCTTC

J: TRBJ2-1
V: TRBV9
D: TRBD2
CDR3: CASTRGAGGSYNEQFF
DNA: TGTGCCAGCACCCGGGGGGCGGGAGGTTCATACAATGAGCAGTTCTTC

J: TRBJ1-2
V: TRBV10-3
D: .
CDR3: CAINRGDRDGYTF
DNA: TGTGCCATCAATCGGGGAGACCGGGATGGCTACACCTTC

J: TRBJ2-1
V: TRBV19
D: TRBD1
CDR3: CASSRGRDEQFF
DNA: TGTGCCAGTAGCAGGGGGCGGGATGAGCAGTTCTTC

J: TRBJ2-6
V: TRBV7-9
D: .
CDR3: CASQPPRAQGGSGANVLTF
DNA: TGTGCCAGCCAACCCCCCCGAGCTCAGGGGGGCTCTGGGGCCAACGTCCTGACTTTC

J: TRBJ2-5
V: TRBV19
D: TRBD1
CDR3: CASKGTGGQETQYF
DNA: TGTGCCAGTAAGGGGACAGGGGGCCAAGAGACCCAGTACTTC

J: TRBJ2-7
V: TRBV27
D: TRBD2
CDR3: CASSWGGSYEQYF
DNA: TGTGCCAGCAGTTGGGGGGGCTCCTACGAGCAGTACTTC

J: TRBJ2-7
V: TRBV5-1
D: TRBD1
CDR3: CASSPRQGLNGGEQYF
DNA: TGCGCCAGCAGCCCCCGACAGGGTCTAAACGGTGGCGAGCAGTACTTC

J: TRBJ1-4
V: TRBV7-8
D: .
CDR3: CASSRRTVGEKLFF
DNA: TGTGCCAGCAGCCGGAGGACAGTAGGGGAAAAACTGTTTTTT

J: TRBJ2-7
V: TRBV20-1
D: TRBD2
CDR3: CSGGGAYEQYF
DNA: TGCAGTGGGGGGGGAGCCTACGAGCAGTACTTC

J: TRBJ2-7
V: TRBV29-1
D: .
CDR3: CSVEDRRLGAEQYF
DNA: TGCAGCGTTGAAGATCGCAGGCTGGGCGCCGAGCAGTACTTC

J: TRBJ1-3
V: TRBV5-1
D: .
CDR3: CASSLTTGSGNTIYF
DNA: TGCGCCAGCAGCTTAACGACAGGCTCTGGAAACACCATATATTTT

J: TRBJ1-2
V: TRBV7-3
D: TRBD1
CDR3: CASSLAGGSGGYTF
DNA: TGTGCCAGCAGCCTAGCAGGGGGAAGTGGGGGCTACACCTTC

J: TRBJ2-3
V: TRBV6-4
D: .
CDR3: CASRDNPSTDTQYF
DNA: TGTGCCAGCCGGGACAACCCTAGCACAGATACGCAGTATTTT

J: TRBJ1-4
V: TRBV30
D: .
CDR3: CAWSAPGLTGGEKLFF
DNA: TGTGCCTGGAGTGCCCCGGGACTGACGGGAGGGGAAAAACTGTTTTTT

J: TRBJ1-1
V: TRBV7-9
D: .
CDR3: CASSPLTEAFF
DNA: TGTGCCAGCAGCCCCCTCACTGAAGCTTTCTTT

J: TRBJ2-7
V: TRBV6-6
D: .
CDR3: CASGGTISSYEQYF
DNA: TGTGCCAGCGGTGGTACAATCTCATCCTACGAGCAGTACTTC

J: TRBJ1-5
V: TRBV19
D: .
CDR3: CASNLKVQGIQPQHF
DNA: TGTGCCAGCAACCTAAAGGTACAGGGCATACAGCCCCAGCATTTT

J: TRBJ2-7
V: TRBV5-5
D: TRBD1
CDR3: CASRLNPGQAYEQYF
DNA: TGTGCCAGCAGACTGAACCCGGGACAGGCCTACGAGCAGTACTTC

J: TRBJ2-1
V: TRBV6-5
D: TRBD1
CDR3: CASSYRGTGHNEQFF
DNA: TGTGCCAGCAGTTACAGGGGGACAGGGCACAATGAGCAGTTCTTC

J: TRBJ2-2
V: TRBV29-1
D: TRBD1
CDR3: CSGRTGFDTGELFF
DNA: TGCAGCGGTCGGACAGGGTTCGACACCGGGGAGCTGTTTTTT

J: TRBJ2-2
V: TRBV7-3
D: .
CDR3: CASSYGQNTGELFF
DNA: TGTGCCAGCAGCTACGGACAGAACACCGGGGAGCTGTTTTTT

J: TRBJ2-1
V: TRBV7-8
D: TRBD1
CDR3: CASSLVSRQGETFF
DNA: TGTGCCAGCAGCTTAGTGTCCCGACAGGGGGAAACGTTCTTC

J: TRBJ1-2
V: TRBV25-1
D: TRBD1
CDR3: CASRPGTAYALYGYTF
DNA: TGTGCCAGCAGACCCGGGACAGCCTACGCCCTTTATGGCTACACCTTC

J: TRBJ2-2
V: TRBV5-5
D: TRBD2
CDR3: CASSFGLAGLTGELFF
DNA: TGTGCCAGCAGCTTCGGACTAGCGGGACTCACCGGGGAGCTGTTTTTT